This T cell receptor beta chain was identified in a study of T cell repertoires in cytomegalovirus infection. This clonotype has a count of ten or more. V lost 5 bases and J lost 1; bases outside the gene matches: 5. Germline CDR1 is SGHVS and CDR2 is FQNEAQ. The CDR3 is 16 amino acids. TCRdb re-called the reads through MiXCR, storing one row per CDR3 protein. The sample includes 76,000 or so distinct CDR3 sequences, 3.5% to 4.5% of them seen just once. The sequencing sample was made of PBMCs. The V and J genes are TRBV7-8 and TRBJ2-3; 11 bases fit TRBD2. The clonotype was recovered from a human donor in good health (CMV status not recorded). Some clones in this sample may be carry-over from other donors' samples. CDR3 nucleotides: TGTGCCAGCAGCGTAGAGACTAGCGGGGGCACAGATACGCAGTATTTT. Its protein product is CASSVETSGGTDTQYF.